The rows below give T cell receptor beta chains drawn from one sample of a study of PD-1 blockade in classical Hodgkin lymphoma. Data came from immunoSEQ multiplex PCR; TCRdb stores just in-frame clones and leaves some out. The sample contains some 52,000 clones, approximately 89% of which appear only once. This material consisted of peripheral blood mononuclear cells (PBMCs), taken before the fourth cycle of nivolumab. Source of these receptors: a human donor with classical Hodgkin lymphoma. Each CDR3 is given with its conserved first and last residue. A D gene is named only where the DNA matches it firmly. Where a row states a size, it is once, few, many or the class of an expanded clone; other rows omit it.

v_gene	j_gene	d_gene	abundance	CDR3aa	CDR3nt
TRBV6-6	TRBJ1-5	-	-	CASSYGEGCQPQHF	TGTGCCAGCAGTTACGGTGAGGGATGTCAGCCCCAGCATTTT
TRBV9	TRBJ1-2	-	-	CASSGGGANYGYTF	TGTGCCAGCAGCGGAGGGGGGGCGAACTATGGCTACACCTTC
TRBV7-2	TRBJ2-5	TRBD2	-	CASRLELGGSQETQYF	TGTGCCAGCAGATTAGAGTTGGGGGGGTCACAAGAGACCCAGTACTTC
TRBV7-2	TRBJ2-7	-	-	CASSPYGTSNEQYF	TGTGCCAGCAGCCCTTACGGGACATCAAACGAGCAGTACTTC
TRBV5-1	TRBJ2-1	-	-	CASSLESSGYNEQFF	TGCGCCAGCAGCTTGGAGTCTAGTGGGTACAATGAGCAGTTCTTC
TRBV10-2	TRBJ2-7	-	-	CASSEFTTGSYEQYF	TGCGCCAGCAGTGAGTTCACCACGGGGTCCTACGAGCAGTACTTC
TRBV2	TRBJ2-7	-	once	CASSGPQKTPASHRGAYEQYF	TGTGCCAGCAGTGGCCCTCAGAAAACCCCAGCAAGCCACCGCGGGGCCTACGAGCAGTACTTC
TRBV27	TRBJ2-1	-	-	CASSFRPGSSYNEQFF	TGTGCCAGCAGTTTTCGACCGGGCAGCTCCTACAATGAGCAGTTCTTC
TRBV7-3	TRBJ2-1	-	once	CASSLGPRWGGQNEQFF	TGTGCCAGCAGCCTGGGCCCTAGGTGGGGGGGCCAAAATGAGCAGTTCTTC
TRBV29-1	TRBJ2-7	-	once	CSAIGRDLSYEQYF	TGCAGCGCCATCGGGCGGGACCTCTCCTACGAGCAGTACTTC
TRBV14	TRBJ2-5	-	-	CASSQEEVAVKETQYF	TGTGCCAGCAGCCAAGAGGAAGTTGCAGTGAAAGAGACCCAGTACTTC
TRBV27	TRBJ2-1	TRBD2	-	CASSSTGTRAFF	TGTGCCAGCAGTTCGACCGGGACTAGGGCCTTCTTC
TRBV19	TRBJ1-2	-	-	CASRNLMGPDGYGYTF	TGTGCCAGTAGGAACCTAATGGGGCCCGACGGTTATGGCTACACCTTC
TRBV29-1	TRBJ2-7	TRBD2	-	CSVGLGTRRHEQYF	TGCAGCGTTGGGCTCGGGACTAGGCGCCACGAGCAGTACTTC
TRBV11-2	TRBJ2-1	TRBD2	-	CASSYLGTSGIGSYNEQFF	TGTGCCAGCAGCTACCTCGGGACTAGCGGGATAGGCTCCTACAATGAGCAGTTCTTC
TRBV27	TRBJ1-5	-	-	CASSLSRGEGGNQPQHF	TGTGCCAGCAGTTTATCAAGGGGTGAAGGGGGCAATCAGCCCCAGCATTTT
TRBV6-5	TRBJ2-7	-	once	CASSRTLSYEQYF	TGTGCCAGCAGCAGGACACTCTCCTACGAGCAGTACTTC
TRBV28	TRBJ2-3	TRBD2	-	CASNRLAGSSNTDTQYF	TGTGCCAGCAACAGACTAGCGGGATCCTCTAACACAGATACGCAGTATTTT
TRBV4-1	TRBJ1-1	-	-	CASSQETTFNTEAFF	TGCGCCAGCAGCCAAGAGACGACATTCAACACTGAAGCTTTCTTT
TRBV5-8	TRBJ2-7	TRBD2	-	CASSWGGLASSSYEQYF	TGTGCCAGCAGCTGGGGGGGACTAGCGTCGAGCTCCTACGAGCAGTACTTC
TRBV7-7	TRBJ2-5	-	-	CASGKGRETQYF	TGTGCTAGCGGCAAGGGGAGAGAGACCCAGTACTTC
TRBV19	TRBJ1-5	-	-	CASSPQVGVGQPQHF	TGTGCCAGTAGTCCTCAAGTCGGGGTCGGTCAGCCCCAGCATTTT
TRBV27	TRBJ2-5	-	once	CASSPAWTDQETQYF	TGTGCCAGCAGTCCTGCCTGGACAGACCAAGAGACCCAGTACTTC
TRBV27	TRBJ1-6	-	-	CASSARISYNSPLHF	TGTGCCAGCAGTGCAAGGATCTCCTATAATTCACCCCTCCACTTT
TRBV5-5	TRBJ2-5	TRBD2	-	CASSLTVAGLQETQYF	TGTGCCAGCAGCTTGACGGTAGCGGGGTTACAAGAGACCCAGTACTTC
TRBV6-1	TRBJ1-5	-	medium-sized	CATTEFNQPQHF	TGTGCCACCACCGAGTTCAATCAGCCCCAGCATTTT
TRBV12-5	TRBJ2-1	TRBD2	-	CASGSSGSSYNEQFF	TGTGCTAGTGGCTCTAGCGGGAGCTCCTACAATGAGCAGTTCTTC
TRBV6-5	TRBJ1-2	TRBD1	-	CASSLRQGSYGYTF	TGTGCCAGCAGTCTCCGACAGGGGAGCTATGGCTACACCTTC
TRBV7-4	TRBJ2-7	TRBD1	once	CASSTHKVGDRGLNEQYF	TGTGCCAGCAGCACCCATAAGGTGGGGGACAGGGGGCTGAACGAGCAGTACTTC
TRBV2	TRBJ2-5	-	few	CASNPGAPQETQYF	TGTGCCAGCAACCCGGGAGCCCCCCAAGAGACCCAGTACTTC
TRBV7-3	TRBJ1-6	TRBD1	-	CASSLQGANSPLHF	TGTGCCAGCAGCTTACAGGGGGCGAATTCACCCCTCCACTTT
TRBV14	TRBJ2-7	TRBD2	-	CASSQGVLAGGPGVYEQYF	TGTGCCAGCAGCCAAGGTGTACTAGCGGGAGGGCCAGGTGTCTACGAGCAGTACTTC
TRBV5-1	TRBJ1-4	-	-	CASSLVGQPNEKLFF	TGCGCCAGCAGCTTGGTAGGGCAGCCTAATGAAAAACTGTTTTTT
TRBV9	TRBJ2-1	TRBD2	once	CASSSGAGGSSSYNEQFF	TGTGCCAGCAGCAGCGGGGCGGGAGGCTCTAGCTCCTACAATGAGCAGTTCTTC
TRBV28	TRBJ2-7	TRBD2	-	CASSSRLAGGWREQYF	TGTGCCAGCAGTTCTCGACTAGCGGGGGGGTGGCGTGAGCAGTACTTC
TRBV27	TRBJ1-4	-	-	CASSPGPWEQLFF	TGTGCCAGCAGTCCCGGACCATGGGAACAACTGTTTTTT
TRBV5-1	TRBJ2-6	-	once	CASSLFGGLVPGANVLTF	TGCGCCAGCAGCTTGTTCGGGGGGCTGGTTCCCGGGGCCAACGTCCTGACTTTC
TRBV7-6	TRBJ2-5	-	few	CASSLGLQGRETQYF	TGTGCCAGCAGCTTGGGCCTACAGGGTCGGGAGACCCAGTACTTC
TRBV18	TRBJ2-1	TRBD2	few	CASSPARTSGYNEQFF	TGTGCCAGCTCACCCGCCAGGACTAGCGGCTACAATGAGCAGTTCTTC